This entry lists 19 T cell receptor beta chains sequenced from one sample in a study of cytomegalovirus exposure and HLA in healthy donors. The PCR employed 60 Vbeta primers together with 13 Jbeta primers. TCRdb's table, derived via immunoSEQ multiplex PCR, lists solely in-frame clones and lacks some. The sample holds nearly 100,000 clones, 70% to 80% seen once. The sample was PBMCs. The receptor source for this set is a woman in her sixties or seventies in good health and CMV-seropositive.

The chain combines TRBV30 with TRBJ2-7; 8 nucleotides agree with TRBD2. The CDR3 contains 21 residues. Germline trimming cut 1 base from V and 6 bases from J; bases unmatched to any gene: 29. Germline values: CDR1 GTSNPN, CDR2 SVGIG (reference sequence). CDR3 nucleotides: TGTGCCTGGAGTGCAGGGAAGTTCGCGGGAGGTTCGGGGGGCATGTATTCCGAGCAGTACTTC. It is translated as CAWSAGKFAGGSGGMYSEQYF.

Points on this clone: Germline is not matched at one junction end, which may reflect a read error. The CDR3 coding sequence is TGTGCTAGCAGCCAGGACAGGACCTTCGGGGCCCAGTACTTC. Protein product: CASSQDRTFGAQYF. The chain couples TRBV7-7 to TRBJ2-5; 7 bases align to TRBD1. Germline V gene lookup returns CDR1 SSHAT and CDR2 FNYEAQ (reference sequence). The CDR3 contains 14 residues. The full variable domain, its missing parts supplied by reference TRBV7-7 and TRBJ2-5, is GAGVSQSPRYKVTKRGQDVTLRCDPISSHATLYWYQQALGQGPEFLTYFNYEAQPDKSGLPSDRFSAERPEGSISTLTIQRTEQRDSAMYRCASSQDRTFGAQYFGPGTRLLVL.

V gene TRBV7-3 combines with J gene TRBJ2-7; 10 bases match TRBD2. J gave up 7 bases and V 2 bases, and 14 bases lay outside the gene matches. The germline gives CDR1 SGHTA, CDR2 FQGTGA. The CDR3 length is 17 residues. In DNA, the CDR3 is TGTGCCAGCAGCTTAGAACTAGCGGGGAGCCATCTAAGGGAGCAGTACTTC. This translates into CASSLELAGSHLREQYF.

Comments on this clone: Sequence at one end of the junction differs from germline and may be a read error. The chain carries TRBV7-7 and TRBJ2-1; 11 bases are shared with TRBD2. Germline V gene data show CDR1 as SSHAT and CDR2 as FNYEAQ (reference sequence). The CDR3 extends over 15 amino acids. The CDR3 bases are TGTGCTAGCAGCTTAGCGGGAGGGCCTGGCAATGAGCAGTTCTTC. Its translation is CASSLAGGPGNEQFF.

The chain carries TRBV10-3 and TRBJ2-7; maybe TRBD1 (6 bases). The germline V gene has CDR1 ENHRY and CDR2 SYGVKD. The CDR3 has 14 residues. V was clipped by 0 bases and J by 6 bases, with 12 bases between them. The CDR3: CAISESGGMGEQYF. The CDR3 nucleotides are TGTGCCATCAGTGAGTCAGGGGGTATGGGCGAGCAGTACTTC.

V and J are TRBV7-9 and TRBJ1-3, with 8 positions matching TRBD1. This CDR3 is built from 17 residues. Looked up from germline, CDR1 is SEHNR and CDR2 is FQNEAQ (reference sequence). The ends lost 5 bases at V and 3 bases at J; junction bases unmatched: 12. Here the CDR3 DNA reads TGTGCCAGCAGCCCGACGCGGACAGGGAGAGGTGGAAACACCATATATTTT. Translating gives CASSPTRTGRGGNTIYF.

This chain joins TRBV5-4 and TRBJ2-3; the match to TRBD1 covers 8 bases. This CDR3 region has 17 residues. Germline loops: CDR1 SGHNT, CDR2 YYREEE (reference sequence). The ends lost 6 bases at V and 0 bases at J; junction bases unmatched: 12. The CDR3 spells CASTSPGQESSTDTQYF. The CDR3 DNA is TGTGCCAGCACCTCGCCGGGACAGGAATCTAGCACAGATACGCAGTATTTT.

The CDR3 DNA follows: TGTGCCACCAGCAGGAAGGGGGGGGACACTGAAGCTTTCTTT. Translated: CATSRKGGDTEAFF. This chain connects TRBV15 to TRBJ1-1; maybe TRBD1 (6 bases). Germline loops: CDR1 LNHNV, CDR2 YYDKDF (reference sequence). CDR3 length equals 14 residues. V lost 3 bases and J lost 3, with 11 bases in between.

The rearrangement uses TRBV5-1 and TRBJ2-7; 9 nucleotides align to TRBD2. Germline CDR1 and CDR2: SGHRS and YFSETQ. V shed 0 bases and J 6 bases; nucleotides not matched to a gene: 10. The CDR3 runs to 16 residues. Here the CDR3 DNA reads TGCGCCAGCAGCTTGGCCGAGATAAGAGCGGGAGGCGAGCAGTACTTC. It is translated as CASSLAEIRAGGEQYF.

V usage is TRBV19 and J usage is TRBJ2-2; 10 positions match TRBD2. The CDR3 extends over 15 amino acids. Unmatched junction bases numbered 9, after V lost 7 bases and J lost 7 bases. Germline V lookup: CDR1 LNHDA, CDR2 SQIVND (reference sequence). The CDR3 loop is CASIPSGRYVGELFF. CDR3 in DNA: TGTGCCAGTATCCCTAGCGGGAGATATGTCGGGGAGCTGTTTTTT.

This sequence joins TRBV7-2 and TRBJ1-1; 9 positions match TRBD1. CDR3 length: 13 residues. The ends lost 3 bases at V and 4 bases at J; junction bases unmatched: 0. Germline V gene sequence: CDR1 SGHTA, CDR2 FQGNSA. The CDR3 sequence: CASSLTGGTEAFF. CDR3 nucleotide sequence: TGTGCCAGCAGCTTGACAGGGGGCACTGAAGCTTTCTTT.

The gene calls are TRBV10-3 and TRBJ2-5; D is perhaps TRBD2 (7 bases). The CDR3 has 14 amino acids. V shed 10 bases and J shed 1 base, with 16 bases lying between them. The germline V gene encodes CDR1 ENHRY and CDR2 SYGVKD. CDR3 region: CATQGRGSQETQYF. The CDR3 region has the DNA TGTGCCACCCAGGGGAGGGGGTCCCAAGAGACCCAGTACTTC.

The V gene is TRBV1, the J gene TRBJ2-7; the D call TRBD2 from the table was never checked on the DNA. TRBV1 constitutes a pseudogene. CDR3 length equals 17 residues. The CDR3 nucleotides are TGCACCAGCAGCCAACCCCTAGCGGGACCCCCCTCCTACGAGCAGTACTTC. Amino acid sequence: CTSSQPLAGPPSYEQYF.

V is TRBV1 and J is TRBJ1-3. TRBV1 is described as a pseudogene. The CDR3 runs 20 residues. The CDR3 reads CTSSQEIGGSEDTAGNTIYF. For the CDR3, the DNA is TGCACCAGCAGCCAAGAGATCGGGGGATCTGAAGACACCGCTGGAAACACCATATATTTT.

The chain's CDR3 is CASSPDSLRPEQYF. For the CDR3, the DNA is TGTGCCAGCAGCCCCGACAGCTTAAGGCCCGAGCAGTACTTC. The rearrangement uses TRBV7-3 and TRBJ2-7; weak D call: TRBD1 (5 bases). The V gene lost 5 bases and the J gene lost 6 bases, with 17 bases spanning the gap. CDR1 SGHTA and CDR2 FQGTGA come from the germline V gene. The CDR3 length is 14 residues.

The chain has TRBV30 and TRBJ2-5, with 9 bases aligning to TRBD2. Germline-derived CDR1 and CDR2 are GTSNPN and SVGIG (reference sequence). V dropped 6 bases and J dropped 7; count of bases not matched to a gene: 15. This CDR3 is 15 amino acids long. This CDR3 reads CACDYGSGRVGTQYF. CDR3 nucleotide sequence: TGTGCCTGTGATTACGGTAGCGGGAGAGTAGGGACCCAGTACTTC. The whole variable domain, remainder taken from reference TRBV30 and TRBJ2-5, is SQTIHQWPATLVQPVGSPLSLECTVEGTSNPNLYWYRQAAGRGLQLLFYSVGIGQISSEVPQNLSASRPQDRQFILSSKKLLLSDSGFYLCACDYGSGRVGTQYFGPGTRLLVL.

This clone was found a few times. The chain employs TRBV27 and TRBJ1-6, with 7 nucleotides matching TRBD1. With 6 bases clipped from V and 11 bases from J, the junction kept 19 bases outside the gene matches. CDR3 length equals 17 residues. Germline assignment: CDR1 MNHEY and CDR2 SMNVEV (reference sequence). The CDR3 spells CASSKTFPGQNSPPLHF. The CDR3 DNA reads as TGTGCCAGCAGCAAAACTTTTCCGGGACAGAATTCTCCACCCCTCCACTTT.

This clone was picked up one time. V is TRBV30 and J is TRBJ2-7; possible D gene TRBD1, 6 bases. Trimming took 0 bases from V and 5 from J, leaving 14 bases between them. The CDR3 has 14 residues. In germline, CDR1 is GTSNPN, CDR2 SVGIG (reference sequence). The CDR3 nucleotides are TGTGCCTGGAGTGTTCAGGGGATTAGGGACGAGCAGTACTTC. Translation gives CAWSVQGIRDEQYF.

The J gene is TRBJ2-3, the V gene TRBV4-1; 15 bases agree with TRBD2. J gave up 8 bases and V 3 bases, and 3 bases lay outside the gene matches. Looked up from germline, CDR1 is MGHRA and CDR2 is YSYEKL. CDR3 size: 15 residues. CDR3 loop: CASSQGLAGGGTQYF. Here the CDR3 DNA reads TGCGCCAGCAGCCAGGGACTAGCGGGAGGAGGTACGCAGTATTTT.